This T cell receptor beta chain stems from a study of cytomegalovirus exposure and HLA in healthy donors. Study results and limitations: TCR beta sequences numbering 15,000 to 20,000 were associated with HLA alleles at 0.05 false discovery rate in a later analysis. Common viral pathogens (according to a later analysis) appeared linked to several of the most significant clusters. Using the classifier, cytomegalovirus status was reportedly diagnosed with high specificity and sensitivity.

A multiplex PCR was run with 60 Vbeta primers and 13 Jbeta primers. Source study methods: Later, roughly 77 million unique TCR beta chains were counted in an analysis, and some 10 million of them were shared. Here immunoSEQ multiplex PCR was the method, and the copy in TCRdb shows in-frame clones only, minus some. V, J and clone size derive from that table, while D and trimming were established from the DNA sequence. Of 170,000 or so clones listed, less than 85% are singletons. A remark on this clone: Its antigen is not known.

After removal of 6 bases from V and 2 bases from J, the junction contained 7 bases not matched to a gene. The CDR3 totals 16 residues. Germline loops: CDR1 SQVTM, CDR2 ANQGSEA. Sequenced sample: PBMCs. The receptor comes from a boy between 10 and 17 years old in good health and CMV-seronegative. The rearrangement links TRBV29-1 to TRBJ2-3, with 14 bases aligning to TRBD2. DNA for the CDR3: TGCAGCGTCGCCGGGACTAGCGGGAGAGACACAGATACGCAGTATTTT. It specifies CSVAGTSGRDTDTQYF.